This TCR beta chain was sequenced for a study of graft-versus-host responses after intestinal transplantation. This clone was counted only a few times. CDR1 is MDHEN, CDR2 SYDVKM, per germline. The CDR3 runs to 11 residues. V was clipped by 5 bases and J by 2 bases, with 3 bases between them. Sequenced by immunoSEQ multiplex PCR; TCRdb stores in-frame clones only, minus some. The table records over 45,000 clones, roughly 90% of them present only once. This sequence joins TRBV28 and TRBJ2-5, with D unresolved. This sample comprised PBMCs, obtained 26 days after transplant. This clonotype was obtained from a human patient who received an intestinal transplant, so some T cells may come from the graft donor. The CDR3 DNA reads TGTGCCAGCAGTCGTCAAGAGACCCAGTACTTC. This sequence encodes CASSRQETQYF.